This TCR beta chain was recovered during a study of blood T cell repertoires in COVID-19. The CDR3 spans 12 residues. V lost 5 bases, J lost 2 bases, and 5 bases lay in between. CDR1 and CDR2 (germline): KGHSH, LQKENI. Sequencing was performed with immunoSEQ multiplex PCR; in TCRdb, only in-frame clones are kept and a portion is missing. Of about 36,000 clones listed, roughly 80% are singletons. The sample was peripheral blood. This chain connects TRBV18 to TRBJ2-3; D uncertain. This clonotype was obtained from a man aged 50 to 59 with active COVID-19. The CDR3 loop is CASSEATDTQYF. The CDR3 DNA follows: TGTGCCAGCTCAGAGGCCACAGATACGCAGTATTTT.